One sample yielded the 27 T cell receptor beta chains listed below, sequenced in a study of blood T cell repertoires in COVID-19. Produced via immunoSEQ multiplex PCR; TCRdb's table is partial and in-frame only. Of 60,000 to 80,000 clones listed, 75% to 90% are singletons. Sequencing was carried out using peripheral blood. The receptors come from a woman aged 80 or older with acute or convalescent COVID-19.

The chain combines TRBV6-5 with TRBJ2-3; TRBD1 agrees at 7 bases. The CDR3 sequence is 13 residues long. Trimming cost V 6 bases and J 3 bases; bases outside gene matches: 3. From germline, CDR1 is MNHEY and CDR2 SVGAGI. Here the CDR3 reads CASRGGRTDTQYF. CDR3 sequence (DNA): TGTGCCAGCAGAGGGGGCAGGACAGATACGCAGTATTTT.

The chain is built from TRBV19 and TRBJ2-1; D possibly corresponds to TRBD2 (7 bases). This CDR3 spans 15 amino acids. CDR1 is LNHDA and CDR2 is SQIVND in the germline V gene (reference sequence). V gave up 5 bases and J gave up 3 bases, with 14 bases separating them. CDR3 nucleotides: TGTGCCAGTAGTCGCCGAGGGGGGGTCTACAATGAGCAGTTCTTC. This codes for CASSRRGGVYNEQFF. The full variable domain, completed using reference TRBV19 and TRBJ2-1, is DGGITQSPKYLFRKEGQNVTLSCEQNLNHDAMYWYRQDPGQGLRLIYYSQIVNDFQKGDIAEGYSVSREKKESFPLTVTSAQKNPTAFYLCASSRRGGVYNEQFFGPGTRLTVL.

The rearrangement uses TRBV4-3 and TRBJ1-5; 8 bases are a match to TRBD1. This CDR3 contains 17 residues. Germline CDR1 reads LGHNA; CDR2 reads YSLEER. Unmatched junction bases numbered 11, after V lost 3 bases and J lost 4 bases. The CDR3 sequence: CASSQEIWTGRNQPQHF. The CDR3 coding sequence is TGCGCCAGCAGCCAGGAAATATGGACAGGGCGAAATCAGCCCCAGCATTTT.

The chain carries TRBV16 and TRBJ1-1; D is ambiguous. Germline V lookup: CDR1 KGHSY, CDR2 FQNENV. The CDR3 is 13 amino acids. Trimming removed 0 bases from V and 5 bases from J, with 7 bases in between. In DNA form, the CDR3 reads TGTGCCAGCAGCCAATCTAGAAGAACTGAAGCTTTCTTT. Protein product: CASSQSRRTEAFF.

The chain uses TRBV27 and TRBJ1-1; no firm D call. The CDR3 has 13 amino acids. Germline V gene data show CDR1 as MNHEY and CDR2 as SMNVEV (reference sequence). The V and J ends lost 4 bases and 2 bases respectively, with 8 bases between them. CDR3 protein: CASSYRANTEAFF. The CDR3 DNA reads as TGTGCCAGCAGTTACCGCGCAAACACTGAAGCTTTCTTT.

This sequence joins TRBV7-2 and TRBJ1-2; perhaps TRBD1 as D (5 bases). Between the trimmed V and J ends, which lost 3 bases and 4 bases, there was a span of 12 bases. The CDR3 extends over 14 amino acids. Germline CDR1 reads SGHTA; CDR2 reads FQGNSA. CDR3 loop: CASSFTREGYGYTF. CDR3 sequence (DNA): TGTGCCAGCAGCTTTACCAGGGAGGGCTATGGCTACACCTTC. The whole variable domain, filled in from reference TRBV7-2 and TRBJ1-2, reads GAGVSQSPSNKVTEKGKDVELRCDPISGHTALYWYRQSLGQGLEFLIYFQGNSAPDKSGLPSDRFSAERTGGSVSTLTIQRTQQEDSAVYLCASSFTREGYGYTFGSGTRLTVV.

The chain links TRBV28 to TRBJ1-1; TRBD1 is a possible D gene (6 bases). The CDR3 runs 16 residues. With 4 bases removed from V and 1 base from J, the gap between germline ends came to 16 bases. Germline CDR1 is MDHEN and CDR2 is SYDVKM. The CDR3: CASSYLKGTSNTEAFF. The CDR3 DNA follows: TGTGCCAGCAGTTACCTAAAGGGGACATCGAACACTGAAGCTTTCTTT. Combining the CDR3 with reference TRBV28 and TRBJ1-1 gives the whole variable domain DVKVTQSSRYLVKRTGEKVFLECVQDMDHENMFWYRQDPGLGLRLIYFSYDVKMKEKGDIPEGYSVSREKKERFSLILESASTNQTSMYLCASSYLKGTSNTEAFFGQGTRLTVV.

The chain has TRBV18 and TRBJ2-7; D unresolved. CDR3 length equals 12 residues. Germline CDR1 reads KGHSH; CDR2 reads LQKENI. Trimming removed 3 bases at V and 2 bases at J, with 5 bases between. CDR3 sequence (DNA): TGTGCCAGCTCACCTACTACCTACGAGCAGTACTTC. It yields the protein CASSPTTYEQYF.

This clone showed up just a few times. J is TRBJ2-1 and V is TRBV24-1; D gene unclear. V was pared by 3 bases and J by 5 bases, with 4 bases between. The CDR3 runs to 12 residues. CDR1 KGHDR and CDR2 SFDVKD come from the germline V gene. The CDR3, as DNA: TGTGCCACCAGTGATCGTGACAATGAGCAGTTCTTC. This gives the protein CATSDRDNEQFF.

J is TRBJ1-3 and V is TRBV6-2 or TRBV6-3; the D is unclear. CDR3 length equals 14 residues. Per germline, CDR1 MNHEY and CDR2 SVGEGT. Between the trimmed V and J ends, which lost 2 bases and 4 bases, there was a span of 9 bases. The CDR3 sequence: CASSYPGRGNTIYF. The CDR3 DNA sequence: TGTGCCAGCAGTTACCCGGGGAGAGGAAACACCATATATTTT.

This clone was seen once. The genes are TRBV4-2 and TRBJ2-7, with TRBD1 matching 9 bases. Germline assignment: CDR1 LGHNA and CDR2 YNFKEQ. This CDR3 is built from 17 residues. J was trimmed by 5 bases and V by 1 base; bases with no gene match: 12. The CDR3 sequence is CASSQALSAGTGNEQYF. CDR3 coding DNA: TGTGCCAGCAGCCAAGCACTGAGTGCCGGGACAGGGAACGAGCAGTACTTC.

V usage is TRBV7-9 and J usage is TRBJ2-7; TRBD1 matches 8 bases. The germline V gene has CDR1 SEHNR and CDR2 FQNEAQ (reference sequence). The CDR3 is made up of 14 amino acids. J gave up 6 bases and V 5 bases, and 9 bases lay outside the gene matches. CDR3 region: CASSHPGQAAEQYF. CDR3 in DNA: TGTGCCAGCAGCCACCCGGGACAGGCTGCCGAGCAGTACTTC.

V is TRBV18 and J is TRBJ2-1; TRBD1 matches 7 bases. V shed 3 bases, J shed 7 bases, and the junction held 9 bases outside the gene matches. This CDR3 spans 15 amino acids. The germline V gene has CDR1 KGHSH and CDR2 LQKENI. The CDR3 DNA sequence: TGTGCCAGCTCACCCTCCACAATGACAGGGAATGAGCAGTTCTTC. It is translated as CASSPSTMTGNEQFF. Looking up the rest from reference TRBV18 and TRBJ2-1 gives the full variable domain: NAGVMQNPRHLVRRRGQEARLRCSPMKGHSHVYWYRQLPEEGLKFMVYLQKENIIDESGMPKERFSAEFPKEGPSILRIQQVVRGDSAAYFCASSPSTMTGNEQFFGPGTRLTVL.

The CDR3 sequence is CASSLGQGARGYGYTF. The DNA of the CDR3 is TGTGCCAGCAGCTTGGGACAGGGGGCGCGCGGCTATGGCTACACCTTC. The V gene is TRBV5-5, the J gene TRBJ1-2, with 10 nucleotides matching TRBD1. Germline CDR1 reads SGHKS; CDR2 reads YYEKEE (reference sequence). V lost 0 bases and J lost 4; bases outside the gene matches: 6. This CDR3 is built from 16 residues.

This clone has only one observation. The chain carries TRBV7-9 and TRBJ2-2; 9 positions agree with TRBD2. This CDR3 contains 14 residues. Trimming at V came to 7 bases and at J to 1 base, leaving 1 base not matched to a gene. Germline-derived CDR1 and CDR2 are SEHNR and FQNEAQ (reference sequence). The CDR3 sequence: CASKTSGNTGELFF. CDR3 nucleotides: TGTGCCAGCAAGACTAGCGGGAACACCGGGGAGCTGTTTTTT.

This chain connects TRBV7-3 to TRBJ2-4; 14 positions agree with TRBD2. V lost 6 bases to trimming and J lost 5 bases; unmatched junction nucleotides: 6. Germline V gives CDR1 SGHTA, CDR2 FQGTGA. The CDR3 loop spans 16 amino acids. CDR3: CASSSPGLAGENIQYF. CDR3 nucleotides: TGTGCCAGCAGTTCACCGGGACTAGCGGGGGAAAACATTCAGTACTTC.

The rearrangement uses TRBV5-1 and TRBJ1-1; D may be TRBD1 (5 bases). V shed 2 bases and J shed 7 bases, with 12 bases lying between them. This CDR3 has 13 residues. Germline V gives CDR1 SGHRS, CDR2 YFSETQ. The CDR3 region is CASSFASGFEAFF. The CDR3 coding sequence is TGCGCCAGCAGCTTTGCTTCAGGGTTTGAAGCTTTCTTT.

V is TRBV7-2 and J is TRBJ2-5; 9 nucleotides line up with TRBD2. V dropped 1 base and J dropped 4; count of bases not matched to a gene: 1. From germline, CDR1 is SGHTA and CDR2 FQGNSA. The CDR3 spans 14 residues. CDR3: CASSLVAGVETQYF. The CDR3 region has the DNA TGTGCCAGCAGCTTAGTAGCGGGAGTAGAGACCCAGTACTTC.

This clone was picked up one time. The V call is TRBV6-4, the J call TRBJ2-3, with 8 bases that match TRBD2. With 0 bases clipped from V and 2 bases from J, the junction kept 1 base outside the gene matches. This CDR3 has 15 amino acids. Per germline, CDR1 MRHNA and CDR2 SNTAGT. Here the CDR3 DNA reads TGTGCCAGCAGTGACTCTAGCGGGGACACAGATACGCAGTATTTT. Amino acid sequence: CASSDSSGDTDTQYF.

This chain's CDR3 is CASSSSGASGANVLTF. The DNA of the CDR3 is TGTGCCAGTAGCTCCTCAGGGGCATCTGGGGCCAACGTCCTGACTTTC. The V and J genes are TRBV19 and TRBJ2-6, with D perhaps TRBD1 (6 bases). The CDR3 loop spans 16 amino acids. V lost 6 bases and J lost 1, with 13 bases in between. The germline CDR1 and CDR2 sequences are LNHDA and SQIVND (reference sequence).

The V and J genes are TRBV5-1 and TRBJ1-6; D may be TRBD1 (5 bases). The germline V and J ends were trimmed by 0 bases and 7 bases, with 14 bases remaining between them. Germline V CDR1 and CDR2: SGHRS, YFSETQ. The CDR3 spans 16 residues. DNA of the CDR3: TGCGCCAGCAGCTTGGGCACCAGGGTATCGAATTCACCCCTCCACTTT. Its translation: CASSLGTRVSNSPLHF.

The CDR3 DNA reads as TGTGCCAGTACCCATGGGGGGGTATCAGGGGCCAACGTCCTGACTTTC. Its translation: CASTHGGVSGANVLTF. The chain carries TRBV19 and TRBJ2-6; 7 bases agree with TRBD2. V dropped 7 bases and J dropped 4; count of bases not matched to a gene: 10. The CDR3 is made up of 16 amino acids. Germline values: CDR1 LNHDA, CDR2 SQIVND (reference sequence).

This chain joins TRBV29-1 and TRBJ1-1; D not certain. The germline V and J ends were trimmed by 4 bases and 3 bases, with 6 bases remaining between them. The germline V gene has CDR1 SQVTM and CDR2 ANQGSEA. This CDR3 spans 11 amino acids. CDR3 loop: CSVGRDTEAFF. CDR3 bases: TGCAGCGTTGGTCGCGACACTGAAGCTTTCTTT. Looking up the rest from reference TRBV29-1 and TRBJ1-1 gives the full variable domain: SAVISQKPSRDICQRGTSLTIQCQVDSQVTMMFWYRQQPGQSLTLIATANQGSEATYESGFVIDKFPISRPNLTFSTLTVSNMSPEDSSIYLCSVGRDTEAFFGQGTRLTVV.

The rearrangement joins TRBV5-1 to TRBJ2-7, with 8 positions matching TRBD1. Germline trimming cut 2 bases from V and 3 bases from J; bases unmatched to any gene: 1. This CDR3 spans 13 amino acids. Germline V gene data show CDR1 as SGHRS and CDR2 as YFSETQ. The CDR3 region is CASSFTGGYEQYF. The CDR3 nucleotides read TGCGCCAGCAGCTTTACAGGGGGCTACGAGCAGTACTTC.

The chain combines TRBV20-1 with TRBJ2-7; D unresolved. This CDR3 spans 11 amino acids. From germline, CDR1 is DFQATT and CDR2 SNEGSKA (reference sequence). Trimming stripped 3 bases from V and 3 bases from J, with 6 bases between. For the CDR3, the DNA is TGCAGTGCTAGTCTCAGCTACGAGCAGTACTTC. This encodes CSASLSYEQYF.

The rearrangement links TRBV19 to TRBJ1-4; no clear D. Germline values: CDR1 LNHDA, CDR2 SQIVND (reference sequence). Trimming removed 6 bases at V and 0 bases at J, with 11 bases between. This CDR3 is 15 amino acids long. Here the CDR3 DNA reads TGTGCCAGTAGCGATATGACAACAACTAATGAAAAACTGTTTTTT. This translates into CASSDMTTTNEKLFF.

The V and J genes are TRBV11-2 and TRBJ2-7; 10 nucleotides align to TRBD2. Germline V gives CDR1 SGHAT, CDR2 FQNNGV. Unmatched junction bases numbered 9, after V lost 0 bases and J lost 7 bases. This CDR3 is 16 amino acids long. The CDR3 is CASSLDPLAGASEQYF. In nucleotides, the CDR3 is TGTGCCAGCAGCTTAGATCCTCTAGCGGGAGCAAGTGAGCAGTACTTC.